This entry concerns a single T cell receptor beta chain. There is no known antigen for this receptor. Per-base quality was not reported, and no clone a single base away is much larger than it. Compared with germline, V lacks 0 bases and J lacks 5 bases; bases without a gene match: 13. Per the germline V gene, SGHRS is the CDR1 and YFSETQ is the CDR2. The CDR3 measures 18 amino acids from cysteine to phenylalanine. Only the CDR3 region is kept as DNA, spanning 54 bases read in frame from base 1. These data originate in a study of blood T cell repertoires in COVID-19 (dated by TCRdb to about 2020). For context, the study as a whole: The collaborator samples originated in the United States, Italy and Spain and spanned the acute and convalescent phases of COVID-19. Where HLA class I and class II types were available, the types were taken from metadata supplied by the sample provider, not from assay-based typing. The prospective study material was composed of cDNA or gDNA derived from T cells, B-cell-depleted T cells, or PBMCs. The sample metadata nearly always contained a de-identified subject ID, COVID-19 status, age in years and sex. Subjects who had been exposed to COVID-19, were actively infected with it, or had recovered from it provided the deeply sampled blood TCRbeta repertoires that made up the dataset. The samples were drawn from the first 160 participants of the ongoing ImmuneRACE study and from 1,254 subjects provided by 6 global collaborators. The repertoires were released in a freely available public database intended as a resource for research on the immune response to SARS-CoV-2. Study-level results and caveats: Clinical and demographic metadata were provided uncurated, with the amount varying by source and participant.

TCRbeta CDR3 regions were amplified from genomic DNA using the immunoSEQ Assay, a bias-controlled multiplex PCR. For the original study's pipeline: Within the assay, amplification of reference gene primers was used to estimate how many nucleated cells each sample contained. Sequence reads were collapsed and filtered to measure the absolute abundance of every unique TCRbeta CDR3 rearrangement. Productive Simpson clonality was computed per sample as the square root of Simpson's diversity index over productive rearrangements. As stored in TCRdb, this immuneACCESS dataset retains in-frame rearrangements with V and J assigned. A fraction of the clones does not appear; measured against another copy, unresolved V genes explain less than half of the discrepancy, and the remainder lacks a known reason. That table supplies the V and J calls and clone size; D and trimming were determined from the DNA. The sample table holds about 85,000 clones, of which under 95% were seen once. In total, the top ten clones hold about 2.3% of the sample.

The collaborating institutions used their own protocols to collect whole blood in K2EDTA tubes. For TCRbeta analysis, collaborators shipped samples as frozen whole blood, isolated PBMCs, or DNA extracted from either of those sample types. The sequence came from a human donor with active COVID-19. The donor label of this sample is uncertain. Recombination connected TRBV5-1 to TRBJ2-1; 8 middle bases align to TRBD1. Material for sequencing was peripheral blood. The DNA sequence is given as TGCGCCAGCAGCTTGGCTGAAACCCGGGACAGGTTAAACAATGAGCAGTTCTTC. This gives the protein CASSLAETRDRLNNEQFF.